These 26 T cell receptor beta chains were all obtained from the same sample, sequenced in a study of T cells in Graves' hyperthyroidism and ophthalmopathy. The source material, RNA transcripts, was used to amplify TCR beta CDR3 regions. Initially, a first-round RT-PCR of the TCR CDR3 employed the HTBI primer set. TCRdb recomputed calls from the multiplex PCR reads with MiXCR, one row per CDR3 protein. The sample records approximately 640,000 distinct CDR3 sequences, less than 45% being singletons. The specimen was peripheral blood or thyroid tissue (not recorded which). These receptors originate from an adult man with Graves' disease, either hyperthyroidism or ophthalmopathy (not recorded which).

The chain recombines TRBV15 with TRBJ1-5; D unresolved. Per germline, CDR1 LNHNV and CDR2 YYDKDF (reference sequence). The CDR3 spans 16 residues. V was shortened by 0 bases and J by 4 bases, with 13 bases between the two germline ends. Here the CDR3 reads CATSRERPRRNQPQHF. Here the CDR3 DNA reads TGTGCCACCAGCAGAGAGAGGCCCCGCCGGAATCAGCCCCAGCATTTT.

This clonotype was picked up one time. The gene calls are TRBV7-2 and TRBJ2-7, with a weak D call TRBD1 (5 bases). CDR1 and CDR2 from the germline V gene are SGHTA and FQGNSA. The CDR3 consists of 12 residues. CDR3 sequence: CARDGAHYEQYF. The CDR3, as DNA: TGTGCTAGAGATGGGGCCCACTACGAGCAGTACTTC.

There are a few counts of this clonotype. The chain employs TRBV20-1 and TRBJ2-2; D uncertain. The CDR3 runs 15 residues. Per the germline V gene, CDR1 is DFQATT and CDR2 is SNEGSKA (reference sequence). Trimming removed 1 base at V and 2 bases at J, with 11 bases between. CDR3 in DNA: TGCAGTGCTAGAGGCCCAGGCGTCAACACCGGGGAGCTGTTTTTT. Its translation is CSARGPGVNTGELFF.

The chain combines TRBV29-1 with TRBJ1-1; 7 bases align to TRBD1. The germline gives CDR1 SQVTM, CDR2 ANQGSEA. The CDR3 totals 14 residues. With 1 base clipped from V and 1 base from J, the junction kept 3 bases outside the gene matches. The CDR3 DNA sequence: TGCAGCGTTGAAGGGAGGGGGCCGAACACTGAAGCTTTCTTT. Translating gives CSVEGRGPNTEAFF.

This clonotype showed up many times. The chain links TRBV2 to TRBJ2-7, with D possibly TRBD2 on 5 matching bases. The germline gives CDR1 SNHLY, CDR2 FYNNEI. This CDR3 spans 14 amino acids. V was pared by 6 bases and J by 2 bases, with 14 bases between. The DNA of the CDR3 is TGTGCCAGCAGGGGAGCATTATCGCCCTACGAGCAGTACTTC. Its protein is CASRGALSPYEQYF.

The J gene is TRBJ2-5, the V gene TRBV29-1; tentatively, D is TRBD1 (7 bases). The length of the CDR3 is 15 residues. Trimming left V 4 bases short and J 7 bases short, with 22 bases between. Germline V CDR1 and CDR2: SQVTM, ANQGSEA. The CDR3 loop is CSVAKRDSVGGTQYF. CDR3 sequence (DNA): TGCAGCGTTGCTAAACGGGACAGCGTGGGGGGGACCCAGTACTTC. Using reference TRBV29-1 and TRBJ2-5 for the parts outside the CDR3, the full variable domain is SAVISQKPSRDICQRGTSLTIQCQVDSQVTMMFWYRQQPGQSLTLIATANQGSEATYESGFVIDKFPISRPNLTFSTLTVSNMSPEDSSIYLCSVAKRDSVGGTQYFGPGTRLLVL.

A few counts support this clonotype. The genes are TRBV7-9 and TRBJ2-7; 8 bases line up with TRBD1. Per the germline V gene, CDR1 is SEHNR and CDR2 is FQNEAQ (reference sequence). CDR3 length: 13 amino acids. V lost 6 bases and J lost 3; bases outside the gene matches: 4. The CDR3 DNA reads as TGTGCCAGCAGTGACGGGACAGGCTACGAGCAGTACTTC. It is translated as CASSDGTGYEQYF.

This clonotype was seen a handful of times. This chain's CDR3 is CAISEGGGRTYEQYF. The CDR3 DNA reads TGTGCCATCAGTGAGGGGGGCGGCCGGACGTACGAGCAGTACTTC. This chain links TRBV10-3 with TRBJ2-7, with a possible D match to TRBD1 (6 bases). V was clipped by 2 bases and J by 4 bases, with 15 bases between them. CDR1 is ENHRY and CDR2 is SYGVKD in the germline V gene. The length of the CDR3 is 15 residues.

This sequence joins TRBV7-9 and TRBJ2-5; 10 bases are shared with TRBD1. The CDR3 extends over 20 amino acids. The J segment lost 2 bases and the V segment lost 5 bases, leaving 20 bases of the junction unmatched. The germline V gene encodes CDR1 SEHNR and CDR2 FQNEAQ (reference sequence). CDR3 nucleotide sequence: TGTGCCAGCAGCGCTCCTGGACAGGGGGTAAGGACAGGGACACAAGAGACCCAGTACTTC. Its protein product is CASSAPGQGVRTGTQETQYF.

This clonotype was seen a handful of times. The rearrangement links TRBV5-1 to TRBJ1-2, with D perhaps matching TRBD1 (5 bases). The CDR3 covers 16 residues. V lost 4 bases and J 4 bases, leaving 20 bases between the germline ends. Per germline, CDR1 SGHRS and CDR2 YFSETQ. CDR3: CASSPGGEIGLYGYTF. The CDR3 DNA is TGCGCCAGCAGCCCTGGGGGGGAGATCGGTCTCTATGGCTACACCTTC.

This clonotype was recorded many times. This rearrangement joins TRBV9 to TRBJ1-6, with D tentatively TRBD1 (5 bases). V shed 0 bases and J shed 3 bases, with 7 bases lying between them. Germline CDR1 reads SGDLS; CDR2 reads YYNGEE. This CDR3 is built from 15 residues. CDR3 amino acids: CASSVAGGYNSPLHF. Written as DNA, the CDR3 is TGTGCCAGCAGCGTAGCGGGGGGCTATAATTCACCCCTCCACTTT.

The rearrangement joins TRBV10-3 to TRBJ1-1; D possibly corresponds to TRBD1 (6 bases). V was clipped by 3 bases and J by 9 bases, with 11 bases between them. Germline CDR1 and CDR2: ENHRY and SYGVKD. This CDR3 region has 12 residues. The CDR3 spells CAISDPGHKAFF. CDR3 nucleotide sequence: TGTGCCATCAGTGATCCGGGACACAAAGCTTTCTTT.

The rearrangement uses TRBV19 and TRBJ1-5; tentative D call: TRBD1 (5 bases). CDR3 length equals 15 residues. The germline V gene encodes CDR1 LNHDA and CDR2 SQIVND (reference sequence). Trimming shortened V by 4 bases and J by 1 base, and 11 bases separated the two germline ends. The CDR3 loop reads CASSTYRSSNQPQHF. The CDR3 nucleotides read TGTGCCAGTAGTACATACAGGAGCAGCAATCAGCCCCAGCATTTT.

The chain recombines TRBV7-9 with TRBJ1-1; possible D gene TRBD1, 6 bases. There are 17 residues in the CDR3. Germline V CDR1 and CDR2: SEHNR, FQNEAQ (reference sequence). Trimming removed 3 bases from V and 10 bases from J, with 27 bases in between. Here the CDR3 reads CASSFGAAANTGTRAFF. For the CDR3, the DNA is TGTGCCAGCAGCTTTGGGGCAGCAGCGAACACCGGGACAAGAGCTTTCTTT. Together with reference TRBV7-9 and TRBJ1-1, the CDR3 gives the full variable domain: DTGVSQNPRHKITKRGQNVTFRCDPISEHNRLYWYRQTLGQGPEFLTYFQNEAQLEKSRLLSDRFSAERPKGSFSTLEIQRTEQGDSAMYLCASSFGAAANTGTRAFFGQGTRLTVV.

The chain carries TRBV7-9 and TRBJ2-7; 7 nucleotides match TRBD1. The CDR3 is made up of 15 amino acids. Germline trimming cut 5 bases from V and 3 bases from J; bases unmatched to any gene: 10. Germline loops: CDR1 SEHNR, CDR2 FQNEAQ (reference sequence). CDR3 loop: CASSLRQGSIYEQYF. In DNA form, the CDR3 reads TGTGCCAGCAGCCTCAGACAGGGCTCCATCTACGAGCAGTACTTC.

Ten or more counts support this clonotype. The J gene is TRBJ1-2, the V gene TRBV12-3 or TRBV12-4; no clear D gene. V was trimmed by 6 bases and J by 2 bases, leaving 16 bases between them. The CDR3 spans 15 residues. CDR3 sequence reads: CASSRASYGNYGYTF. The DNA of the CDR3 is TGTGCCAGCAGCCGAGCTTCGTACGGAAACTATGGCTACACCTTC.

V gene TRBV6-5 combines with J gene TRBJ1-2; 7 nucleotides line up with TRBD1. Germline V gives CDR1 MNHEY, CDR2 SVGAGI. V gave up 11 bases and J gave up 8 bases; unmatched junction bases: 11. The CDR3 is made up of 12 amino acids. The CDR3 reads CAGGTGDGGYTF. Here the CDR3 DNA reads TGTGCCGGCGGTACAGGGGATGGAGGCTACACCTTC.

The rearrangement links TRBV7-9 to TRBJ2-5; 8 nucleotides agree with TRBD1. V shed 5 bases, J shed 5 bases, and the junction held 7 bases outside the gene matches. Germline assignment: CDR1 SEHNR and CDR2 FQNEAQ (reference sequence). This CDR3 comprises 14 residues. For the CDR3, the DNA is TGTGCCAGCAGCCAATGGGGACAGGCTGAGACCCAGTACTTC. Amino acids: CASSQWGQAETQYF.

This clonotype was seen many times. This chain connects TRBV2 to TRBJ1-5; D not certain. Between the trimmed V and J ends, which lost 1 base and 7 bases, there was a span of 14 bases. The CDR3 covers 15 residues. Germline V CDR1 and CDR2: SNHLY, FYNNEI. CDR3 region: CASSEGVGLRQPQHF. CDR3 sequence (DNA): TGTGCCAGCAGTGAAGGGGTAGGGTTACGGCAGCCCCAGCATTTT.

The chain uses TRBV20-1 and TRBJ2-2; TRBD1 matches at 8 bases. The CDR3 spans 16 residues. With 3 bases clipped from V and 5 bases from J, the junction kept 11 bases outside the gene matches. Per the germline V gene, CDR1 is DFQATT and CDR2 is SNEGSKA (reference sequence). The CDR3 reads CSARRADRVGTGELFF. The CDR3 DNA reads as TGCAGTGCTAGGAGGGCGGACAGGGTCGGGACCGGGGAGCTGTTTTTT.

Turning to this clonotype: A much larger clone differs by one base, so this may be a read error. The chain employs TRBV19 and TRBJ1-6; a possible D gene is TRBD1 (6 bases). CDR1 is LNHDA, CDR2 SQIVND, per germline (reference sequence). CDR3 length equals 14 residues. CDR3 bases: TGTGCCAGCGCCGACAGGTCAACCGATTCACCCCCCCACTTT. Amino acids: CASADRSTDSPPHF. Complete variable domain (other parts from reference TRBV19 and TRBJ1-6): DGGITQSPKYLFRKEGQNVTLSCEQNLNHDAMYWYRQDPGQGLRLIYYSQIVNDFQKGDIAEGYSVSREKKESFPLTVTSAQKNPTAFYLCASADRSTDSPPHFGNGTRLTVT.

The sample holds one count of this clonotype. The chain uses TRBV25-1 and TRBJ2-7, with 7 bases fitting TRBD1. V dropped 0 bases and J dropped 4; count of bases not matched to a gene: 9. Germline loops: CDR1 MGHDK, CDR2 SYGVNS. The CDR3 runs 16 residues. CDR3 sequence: CASSEYGAGGSYEQYF. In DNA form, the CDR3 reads TGTGCCAGCAGTGAATATGGGGCAGGGGGAAGTTACGAGCAGTACTTC.

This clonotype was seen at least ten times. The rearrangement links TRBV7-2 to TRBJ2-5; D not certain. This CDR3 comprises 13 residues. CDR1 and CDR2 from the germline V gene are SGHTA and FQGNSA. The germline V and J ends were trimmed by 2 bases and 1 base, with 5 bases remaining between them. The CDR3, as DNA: TGTGCCAGCAGCTTAAACCGCCAAGAGACCCAGTACTTC. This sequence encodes CASSLNRQETQYF.

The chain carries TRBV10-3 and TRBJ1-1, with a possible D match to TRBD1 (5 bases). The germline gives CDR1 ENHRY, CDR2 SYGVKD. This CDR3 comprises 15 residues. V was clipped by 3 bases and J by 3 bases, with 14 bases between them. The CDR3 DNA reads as TGTGCCATCAGTGATCGGGGGGTTGTGGACACTGAAGCTTTCTTT. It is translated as CAISDRGVVDTEAFF.

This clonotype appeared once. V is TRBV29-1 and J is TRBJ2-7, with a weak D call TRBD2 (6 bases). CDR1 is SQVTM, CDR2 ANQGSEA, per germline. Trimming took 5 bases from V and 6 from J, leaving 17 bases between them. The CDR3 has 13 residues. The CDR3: CSVTRGGQFEQYF. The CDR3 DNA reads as TGCAGCGTTACGCGGGGAGGACAATTCGAGCAGTACTTC.

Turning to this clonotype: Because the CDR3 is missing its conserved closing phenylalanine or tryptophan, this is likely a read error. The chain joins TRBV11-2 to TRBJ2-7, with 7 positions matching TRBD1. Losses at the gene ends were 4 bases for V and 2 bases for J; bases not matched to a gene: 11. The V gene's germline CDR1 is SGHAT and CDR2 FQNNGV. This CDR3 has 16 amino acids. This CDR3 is CASSSNLRDRPYEQYL. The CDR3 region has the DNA TGTGCCAGCAGCTCTAATCTCCGGGACAGACCCTACGAGCAGTACCTC.